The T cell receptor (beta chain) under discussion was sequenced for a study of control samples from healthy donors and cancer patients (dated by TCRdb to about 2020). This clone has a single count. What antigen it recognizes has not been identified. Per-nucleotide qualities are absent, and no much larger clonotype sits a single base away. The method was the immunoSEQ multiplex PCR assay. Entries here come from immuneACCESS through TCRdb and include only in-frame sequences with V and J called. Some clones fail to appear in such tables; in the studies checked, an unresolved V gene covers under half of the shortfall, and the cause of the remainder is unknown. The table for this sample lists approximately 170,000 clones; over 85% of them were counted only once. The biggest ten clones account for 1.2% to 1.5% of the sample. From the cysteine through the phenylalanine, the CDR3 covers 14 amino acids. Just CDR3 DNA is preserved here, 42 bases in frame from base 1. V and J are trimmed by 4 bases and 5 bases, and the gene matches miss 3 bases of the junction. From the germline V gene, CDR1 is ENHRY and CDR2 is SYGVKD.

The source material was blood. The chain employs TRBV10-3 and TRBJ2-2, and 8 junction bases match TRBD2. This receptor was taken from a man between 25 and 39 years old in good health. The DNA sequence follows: TGTGCCATCAGTGGGACTAGCTATACCGGGGAGCTGTTTTTT. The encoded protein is CAISGTSYTGELFF.